The T cell receptor beta chain described here comes from a study of metastatic and nonmetastatic thyroid tumors. In the study overall: Comparison of repertoires was carried out across blood and tumor or nodule tissue from malignant and benign thyroid patients.

Study processing details: Across clinicopathological groups, CDR3 differences served as the basis for building a distant-metastasis classifier for papillary thyroid cancer. TCRdb reanalyzed the PCR reads with MiXCR. TCRdb's processing, not the study's, gives the V and J calls here. Of some 40,000 clones in the sample, 20% to 25% were seen once. The CDR3 consists of 14 residues. With 4 bases clipped from V and 2 bases from J, the junction kept 4 bases outside the gene matches. The V gene's germline CDR1 is SGHVS and CDR2 FNYEAQ. Nobody among the patients had been given any treatment before thyroid surgery.

Source material: tumor tissue. The clonotype comes from a female donor with papillary thyroid cancer or a benign thyroid nodule (not recorded which). Some clones in this sample may be carry-over from other donors' samples. V and J are TRBV7-6 and TRBJ1-1, with 7 bases fitting TRBD1. In DNA form, the CDR3 reads TGTGCCAGCAGCTCCAACAGGGGCAACACTGAAGCTTTCTTT. Encoded protein: CASSSNRGNTEAFF.